The clone carrying this T cell receptor (beta chain) showed up just a few times. Its specificity is not known. This specimen belongs to a study of identical twins. TCRdb processed the 5' RACE reads anew with MiXCR; each CDR3 protein has one entry. The sample carries about 280,000 distinct CDR3 sequences, roughly 8.6% recorded once. Study-level points and caveats: Models underestimated how often monozygotic twins shared out-of-frame TCR alpha. Cross-sectional statistics, not tracking of the same donors, supported the conclusions.

Trimming took 1 base from V and 1 from J, leaving 8 bases between them. This CDR3 contains 14 residues. The germline V gene has CDR1 KGHSH and CDR2 LQKENI. The same specimen was also included in a second study, on yellow fever vaccine responses in identical twins.

J is TRBJ2-7 and V is TRBV18, with D possibly being TRBD1 or TRBD2 (5 bases each). The origin of this receptor is a woman between 18 and 29 years old in good health. The sequenced material came from memory (CD45RO+) T cells sorted from blood. CDR3 bases: TGTGCCAGCTCACCACGTGGGGGATCCTACGAGCAGTACTTC. Residues: CASSPRGGSYEQYF.